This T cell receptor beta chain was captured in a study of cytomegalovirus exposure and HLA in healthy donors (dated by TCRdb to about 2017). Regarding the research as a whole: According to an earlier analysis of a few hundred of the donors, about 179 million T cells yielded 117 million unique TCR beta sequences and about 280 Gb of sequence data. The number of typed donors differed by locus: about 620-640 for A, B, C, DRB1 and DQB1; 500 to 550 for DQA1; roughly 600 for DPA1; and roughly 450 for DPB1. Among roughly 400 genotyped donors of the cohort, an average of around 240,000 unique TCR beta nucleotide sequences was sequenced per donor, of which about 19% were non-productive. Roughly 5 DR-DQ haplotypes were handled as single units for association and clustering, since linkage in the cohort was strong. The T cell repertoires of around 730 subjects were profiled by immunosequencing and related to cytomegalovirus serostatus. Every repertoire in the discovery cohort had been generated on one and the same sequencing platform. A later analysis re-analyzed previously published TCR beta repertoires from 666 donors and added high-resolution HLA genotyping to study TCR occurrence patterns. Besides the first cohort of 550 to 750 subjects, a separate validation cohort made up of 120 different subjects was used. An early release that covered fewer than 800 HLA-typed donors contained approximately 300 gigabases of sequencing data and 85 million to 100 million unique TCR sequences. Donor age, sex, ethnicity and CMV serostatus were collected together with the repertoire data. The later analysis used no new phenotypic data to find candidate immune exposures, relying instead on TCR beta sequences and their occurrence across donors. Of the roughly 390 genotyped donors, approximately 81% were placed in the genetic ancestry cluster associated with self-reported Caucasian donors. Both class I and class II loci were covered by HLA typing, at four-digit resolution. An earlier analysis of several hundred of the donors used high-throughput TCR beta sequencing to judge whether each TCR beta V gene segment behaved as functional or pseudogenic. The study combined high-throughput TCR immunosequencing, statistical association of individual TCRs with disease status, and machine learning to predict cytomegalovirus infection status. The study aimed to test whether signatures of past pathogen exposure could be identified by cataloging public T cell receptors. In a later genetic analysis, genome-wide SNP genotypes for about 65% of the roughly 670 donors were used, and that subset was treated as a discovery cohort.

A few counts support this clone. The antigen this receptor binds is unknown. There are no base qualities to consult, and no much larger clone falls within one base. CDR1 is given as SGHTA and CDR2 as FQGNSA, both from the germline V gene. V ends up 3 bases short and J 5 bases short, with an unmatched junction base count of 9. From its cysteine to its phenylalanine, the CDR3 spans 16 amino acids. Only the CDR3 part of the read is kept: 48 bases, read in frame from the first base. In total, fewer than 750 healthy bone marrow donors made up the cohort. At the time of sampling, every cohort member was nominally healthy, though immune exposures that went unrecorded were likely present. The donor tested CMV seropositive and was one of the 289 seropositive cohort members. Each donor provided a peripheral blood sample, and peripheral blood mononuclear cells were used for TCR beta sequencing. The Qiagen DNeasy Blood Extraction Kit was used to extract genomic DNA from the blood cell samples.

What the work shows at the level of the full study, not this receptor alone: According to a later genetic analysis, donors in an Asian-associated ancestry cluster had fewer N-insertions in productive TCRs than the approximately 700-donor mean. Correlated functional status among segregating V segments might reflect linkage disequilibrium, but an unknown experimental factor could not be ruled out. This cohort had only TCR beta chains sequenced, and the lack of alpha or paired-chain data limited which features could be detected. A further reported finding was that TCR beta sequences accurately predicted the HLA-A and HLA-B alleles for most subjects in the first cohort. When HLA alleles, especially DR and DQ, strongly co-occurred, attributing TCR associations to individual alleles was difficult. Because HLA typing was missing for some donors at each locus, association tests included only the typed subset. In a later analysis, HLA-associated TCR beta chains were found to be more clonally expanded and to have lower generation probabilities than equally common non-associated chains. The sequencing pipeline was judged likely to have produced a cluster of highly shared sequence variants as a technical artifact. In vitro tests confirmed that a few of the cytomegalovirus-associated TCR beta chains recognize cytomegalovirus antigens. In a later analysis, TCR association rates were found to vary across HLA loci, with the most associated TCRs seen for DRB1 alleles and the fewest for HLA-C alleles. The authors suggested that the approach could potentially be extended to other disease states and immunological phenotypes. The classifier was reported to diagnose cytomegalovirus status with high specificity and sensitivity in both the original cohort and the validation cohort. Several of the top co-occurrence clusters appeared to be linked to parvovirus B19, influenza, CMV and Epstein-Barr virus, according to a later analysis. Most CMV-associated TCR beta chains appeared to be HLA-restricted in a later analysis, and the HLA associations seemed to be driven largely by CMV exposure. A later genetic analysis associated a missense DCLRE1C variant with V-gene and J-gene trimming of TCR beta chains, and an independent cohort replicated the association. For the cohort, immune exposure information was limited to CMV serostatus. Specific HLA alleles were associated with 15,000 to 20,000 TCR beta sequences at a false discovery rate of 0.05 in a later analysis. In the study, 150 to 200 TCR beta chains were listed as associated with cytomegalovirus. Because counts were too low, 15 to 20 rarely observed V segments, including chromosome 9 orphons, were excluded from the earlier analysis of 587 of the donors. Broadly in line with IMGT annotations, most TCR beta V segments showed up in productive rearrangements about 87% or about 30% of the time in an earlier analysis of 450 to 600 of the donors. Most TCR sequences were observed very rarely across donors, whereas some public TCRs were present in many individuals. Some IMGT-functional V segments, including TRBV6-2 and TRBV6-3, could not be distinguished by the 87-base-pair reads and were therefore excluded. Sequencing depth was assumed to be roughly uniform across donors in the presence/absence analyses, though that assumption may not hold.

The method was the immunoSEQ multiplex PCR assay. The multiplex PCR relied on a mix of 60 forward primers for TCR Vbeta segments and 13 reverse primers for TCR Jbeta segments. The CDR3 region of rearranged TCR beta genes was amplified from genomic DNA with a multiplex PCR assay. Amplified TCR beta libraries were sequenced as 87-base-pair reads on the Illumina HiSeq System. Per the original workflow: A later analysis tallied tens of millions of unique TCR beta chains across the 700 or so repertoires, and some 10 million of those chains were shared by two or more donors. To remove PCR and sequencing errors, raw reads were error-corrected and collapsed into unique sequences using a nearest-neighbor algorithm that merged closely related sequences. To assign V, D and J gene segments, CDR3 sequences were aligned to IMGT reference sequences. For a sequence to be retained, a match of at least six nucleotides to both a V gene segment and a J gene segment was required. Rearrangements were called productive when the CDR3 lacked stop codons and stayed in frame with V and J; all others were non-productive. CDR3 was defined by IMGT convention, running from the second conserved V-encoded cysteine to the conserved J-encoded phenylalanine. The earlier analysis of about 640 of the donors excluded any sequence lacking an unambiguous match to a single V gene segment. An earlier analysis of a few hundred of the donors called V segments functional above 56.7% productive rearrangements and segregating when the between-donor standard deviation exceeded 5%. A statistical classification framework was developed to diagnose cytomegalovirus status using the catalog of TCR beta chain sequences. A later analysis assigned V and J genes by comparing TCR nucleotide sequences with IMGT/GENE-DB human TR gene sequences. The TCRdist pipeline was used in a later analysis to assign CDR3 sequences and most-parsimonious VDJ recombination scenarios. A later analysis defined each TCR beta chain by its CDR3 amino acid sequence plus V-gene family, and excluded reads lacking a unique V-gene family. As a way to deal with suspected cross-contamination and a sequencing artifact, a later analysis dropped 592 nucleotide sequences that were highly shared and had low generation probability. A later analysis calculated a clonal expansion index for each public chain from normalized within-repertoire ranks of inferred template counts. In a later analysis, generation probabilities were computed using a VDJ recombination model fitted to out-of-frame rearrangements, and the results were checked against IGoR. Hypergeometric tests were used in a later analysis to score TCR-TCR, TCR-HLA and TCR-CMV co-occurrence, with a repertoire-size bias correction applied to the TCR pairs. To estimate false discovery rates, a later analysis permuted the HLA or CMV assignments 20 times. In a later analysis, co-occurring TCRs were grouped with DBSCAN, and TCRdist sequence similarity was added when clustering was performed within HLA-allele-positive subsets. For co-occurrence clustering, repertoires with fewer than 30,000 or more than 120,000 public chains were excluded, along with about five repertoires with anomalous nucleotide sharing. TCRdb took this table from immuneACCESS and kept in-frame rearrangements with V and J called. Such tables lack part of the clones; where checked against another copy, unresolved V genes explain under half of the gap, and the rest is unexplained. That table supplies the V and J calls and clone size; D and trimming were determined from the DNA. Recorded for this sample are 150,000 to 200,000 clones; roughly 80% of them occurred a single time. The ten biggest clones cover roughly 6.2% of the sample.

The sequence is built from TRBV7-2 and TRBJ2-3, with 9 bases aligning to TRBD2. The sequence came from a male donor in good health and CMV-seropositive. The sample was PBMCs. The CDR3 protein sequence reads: CASSFGGRGSGDTQYF. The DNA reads TGTGCCAGCAGCTTTGGCGGGAGGGGGTCGGGAGATACGCAGTATTTT. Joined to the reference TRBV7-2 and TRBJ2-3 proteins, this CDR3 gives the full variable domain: GAGVSQSPSNKVTEKGKDVELRCDPISGHTALYWYRQSLGQGLEFLIYFQGNSAPDKSGLPSDRFSAERTGGSVSTLTIQRTQQEDSAVYLCASSFGGRGSGDTQYFGPGTRLTVL.